This entry is about one T cell receptor beta chain. Its antigen specificity is not known. No much larger clone exists at a distance of one base, and base qualities are not known. The donors were 40 or so Caucasian individuals from Russia, aged roughly 6 to 100 years, who were systemically healthy. Each donor gave 8 to 10 milliliters of peripheral blood, collected into EDTA-treated Vacutainer tubes. Ficoll-Paque density-gradient centrifugation was used to isolate PBMCs, with at least 6.5 million per sample. Trizol reagent was used to extract total RNA from PBMCs, with at least 5.5 micrograms per sample. Naive CD45RAhigh/CD27high T cell percentages were measured by flow cytometry on a PBMC aliquot from every donor. The library was generated by 5' RACE. The sequencer was an Illumina HiSeq 2500. A second PCR of roughly 6 to 12 cycles was run with a J-beta primer mix and a sample-barcoded 5' primer. A unique molecular identifier was introduced onto each TCR beta cDNA molecule by a template-switch 5' adaptor carrying 12 random nucleotides. Each sample yielded at least 2.5 million CDR3-containing paired-end reads. First-strand cDNA synthesis was performed from all RNA using the Mint cDNA synthesis kit, with priming by a TRBC-specific oligonucleotide. After uracil-DNA glycosylase treatment, a first 18-cycle PCR used universal primers M1SS and BC2_uni_R on all cDNA. As for the original processing: Each sample was normalized by randomly selecting 1 million high-quality reads, each carrying a distinct molecular identifier. Reads with shared molecular identifiers were discarded instead of being binned into consensus sequences. MiTCR, set to a Q25 quality threshold and the strictest error-elimination algorithm, was used for CDR3 identification, clonotype clustering and error correction. A nonparametric unseen species model with Euler transformation was used to estimate a lower bound on total TCR beta diversity. The public reads were reanalyzed by TCRdb: fastp trimming at Q25, MiXCR alignment, in-frame beta chains only. Rows with a matching CDR3 protein are joined into one entry that keeps the most common DNA and genes. Here the V and J calls rest on TCRdb's processing, not on the authors' analysis. For this sample there are under 2,000,000 distinct CDR3 sequences; about 49% appear just once. The ten most abundant clones make up around 2.1% of the sample.

Via the germline V gene, CDR1 is SGHTA and CDR2 FQGNSA. Including the terminal cysteine and phenylalanine, the CDR3 comprises 14 residues. The kept DNA is CDR3 alone, 42 bases in frame from the first base. The junction shows trimming of 5 bases on V and 2 bases on J, plus 13 bases between the germline ends. This sample is part of a study of blood T cells in healthy people across ages (dated by TCRdb to between 2015 and 2017). With regard to the full study: In model experiments, template switching captured about one uniquely barcoded TCR beta cDNA molecule for every two T cells. To track age-related changes in TCR beta repertoire diversity, the study relied on deep sequencing normalized with unique cDNA molecular identifiers. The donors were divided into four age groups: young (average about 16 years), middle-aged (under 40), aged (under 70) and long-lived (roughly 88). To avoid experimental bias, donors of different ages were randomly spread across the sequencing lanes. Two additional independent replicas of 1 million unique cDNA reads from the same blood draw were analyzed for two donors (one aged 18 to 29 and one aged 80 or older).

Paper-wide results and their limitations: Total diversity estimates from one million sequenced T cells were considered lower bounds and underestimates. There was a strong correlation between observed TCR beta diversity and the percentage of naive T cells measured by flow cytometry. Bulk unsorted PBMC profiling prevented conclusive comparison of naive and antigen-experienced compartments. Because the CMV infection status of the donors was unknown, age-related changes in expanded clonotypes may potentially have been confounded. Compared with the aged group, the long-lived group had more naive CD4+ T cells, fewer expanded clones and increased TCR diversity, suggesting age selection. As age increased, observed TCR beta diversity per million T cells dropped in a roughly linear way, and a significant reduction was already evident by age about 40.

This TCR was recovered from a woman aged 40 to 50 in good health. Material: blood. The chain is encoded by TRBV7-2 joined to TRBJ2-7; the D call could be TRBD1 or TRBD2, with each sharing 5 bases. The nucleotides read TGTGCCAGCAGCCGGAGGACAATTACCTACGAGCAGTACTTC. Its protein is CASSRRTITYEQYF.